A single sample gave rise to the 11 T cell receptor beta chains below, sequenced in a study of cytomegalovirus exposure and HLA in healthy donors. It was with 60 Vbeta and 13 Jbeta primers that the PCR ran. Clones were sequenced by immunoSEQ multiplex PCR, and TCRdb holds only the in-frame ones, with some missing. The table records about 130,000 clones, approximately 84% of them present only once. The source material was PBMCs. The receptors come from a boy younger than 10 in good health and CMV-seronegative.

The CDR3: CSVEEDSYGYTF. As DNA, the CDR3 is TGCAGCGTTGAAGAGGACTCCTATGGCTACACCTTC. The V gene is TRBV29-1, the J gene TRBJ1-2; D is unresolved. The CDR3 is made up of 12 amino acids. Germline CDR1 and CDR2: SQVTM and ANQGSEA. Trimming removed 0 bases at V and 4 bases at J, with 6 bases between.

The chain joins TRBV10-3 to TRBJ1-3; TRBD1 is a possible D gene (5 bases). Germline V gene data show CDR1 as ENHRY and CDR2 as SYGVKD. The CDR3 spans 14 residues. V was pared by 9 bases and J by 2 bases, with 14 bases between. The CDR3, as DNA: TGTGCCATGGCGGAGGGACCGGCTGGAAACACCATATATTTT. Amino acids: CAMAEGPAGNTIYF.

The CDR3 nucleotides read TGCGCCAGCAGCCCGGCACCGGGACAGCCTAATGAAAAACTGTTTTTT. Translation: CASSPAPGQPNEKLFF. The chain has TRBV5-1 and TRBJ1-4; the match to TRBD1 covers 7 bases. V dropped 4 bases and J dropped 3; count of bases not matched to a gene: 9. The CDR3 loop spans 16 amino acids. Looked up from germline, CDR1 is SGHRS and CDR2 is YFSETQ.

The rearrangement links TRBV4-1 to TRBJ2-2, with TRBD1 identical over 11 bases. After removal of 4 bases from V and 6 bases from J, the junction contained 10 bases not matched to a gene. Germline V CDR1 and CDR2: MGHRA, YSYEKL. The CDR3 is 17 residues long. This chain's CDR3 is CASSRRRDRGSAGELFF. In DNA form, the CDR3 reads TGCGCCAGCAGCCGGAGAAGGGACAGGGGGTCGGCCGGGGAGCTGTTTTTT.

The chain combines TRBV6-4 with TRBJ2-3; 8 nucleotides match TRBD2. J was trimmed by 0 bases and V by 4 bases; bases with no gene match: 3. In germline, CDR1 is MRHNA, CDR2 SNTAGT. The CDR3 runs 15 residues. CDR3 in DNA: TGTGCCAGCAGTGGGACTAGCTCTAGCACAGATACGCAGTATTTT. Protein product: CASSGTSSSTDTQYF.

The CDR3 sequence: CASSPVGRDSGANVLTF. The CDR3 DNA reads as TGCGCCAGCAGCCCTGTGGGGCGGGACTCTGGGGCCAACGTCCTGACTTTC. This rearrangement joins TRBV4-1 to TRBJ2-6, with TRBD2 as a possible D gene (6 bases). Trimming left V 4 bases short and J 0 bases short, with 13 bases between. Per the germline V gene, CDR1 is MGHRA and CDR2 is YSYEKL. The CDR3 covers 17 residues.

This sequence joins TRBV7-8 and TRBJ1-5, with 7 nucleotides matching TRBD1. The CDR3 is 17 amino acids. V was clipped by 1 base and J by 1 base; unmatched bases: 7. Per the germline V gene, CDR1 is SGHVS and CDR2 is FQNEAQ. The CDR3 reads CASSLGRGGRSNQPQHF. DNA of the CDR3: TGTGCCAGCAGCTTAGGACGAGGGGGCAGGAGCAATCAGCCCCAGCATTTT.

This clone was found a few times. The junction departs from the called germline gene at one end, perhaps through a read error. This rearrangement joins TRBV7-9 to TRBJ1-4; tentatively, D is TRBD1 (6 bases). Germline CDR1 reads SEHNR; CDR2 reads FQNEAQ (reference sequence). The CDR3 is 16 residues long. The CDR3 coding sequence is TGTTCCAGCAGCACCTGGACAGATCCTAATGGGGAAAAACTGTTTTTT. This codes for CSSSTWTDPNGEKLFF. The whole variable domain, filled in from reference TRBV7-9 and TRBJ1-4, reads DTGVSQNPRHKITKRGQNVTFRCDPISEHNRLYWYRQTLGQGPEFLTYFQNEAQLEKSRLLSDRFSAERPKGSFSTLEIQRTEQGDSAMYLCSSSTWTDPNGEKLFFGSGTQLSVL.

The chain couples TRBV6-4 to TRBJ2-1; 7 positions agree with TRBD2. V gave up 2 bases and J gave up 4 bases; unmatched junction bases: 5. Germline V gene sequence: CDR1 MRHNA, CDR2 SNTAGT. The length of the CDR3 is 15 residues. The CDR3 nucleotides are TGTGCCAGCAGTGACGCGGGAGAGGGGTACAATGAGCAGTTCTTC. It encodes CASSDAGEGYNEQFF.

The table lists this clone with a few counts. This rearrangement joins TRBV5-6 to TRBJ2-2; D might be TRBD1 (6 bases). Germline-derived CDR1 and CDR2 are SGHDT and YYEEEE. V was trimmed by 3 bases and J by 3 bases, leaving 15 bases between them. The CDR3 has 16 amino acids. The DNA for the CDR3 is TGTGCCAGCAGCTGGGGGCTCAGCACTTACACCGGGGAGCTGTTTTTT. Translation gives CASSWGLSTYTGELFF.

The chain carries TRBV21-1 and TRBJ1-2; the table's D gene call, TRBD1, was not cross checked with the DNA. TRBV21-1 is a pseudogene locus. There are 19 residues in the CDR3. In nucleotides, the CDR3 is TGTGCCAGCAGCAAGGGCGGTGAGGACAGTACCCTAGGGAACTATGGCTACACCTTC. Translated: CASSKGGEDSTLGNYGYTF.